This TCR beta chain came from a study of cytotoxic CD8 clonotypes in ibrutinib-treated CLL. Study-wide context: Median treatment time before response sampling was roughly twelve months, range 6 to 36.

V was shortened by 5 bases and J by 7 bases, with 11 bases between the two germline ends. This CDR3 spans 11 amino acids. Germline CDR1 reads DFQATT; CDR2 reads SNEGSKA (reference sequence). TCRdb's copy holds only in-frame clones and misses some; the assay was immunoSEQ multiplex PCR. The sample comprises about 97,000 clones, 60% to 80% of which are singletons, and approximately 23% rests with the top ten. The sequence came from a human donor with chronic lymphocytic leukemia. This rearrangement joins TRBV20-1 to TRBJ1-1; unclear D gene. The specimen comprised PBMCs, sampled after 24 months of ibrutinib treatment. The CDR3: CSAWSGLEAFF. The CDR3 DNA follows: TGCAGTGCTTGGTCGGGTCTTGAAGCTTTCTTT.